This is a list of T cell receptor beta chains from one sample in a study of cytotoxic CD8 clonotypes in ibrutinib-treated CLL. Measured with immunoSEQ multiplex PCR; TCRdb has only the in-frame clones, and not every one. The sample contains approximately 140,000 clones, 60% to 80% of which appear only once. Sequenced here: PBMCs, sampled after 12 months of ibrutinib treatment. These receptor sequences come from a human donor with chronic lymphocytic leukemia. Both conserved end residues are part of each CDR3. A D gene is named only where the DNA matches it firmly. The listing skips clone size in some rows; elsewhere it reads once, few, many or a size class.

abundance: -
d_gene: -
j_gene: TRBJ2-7
v_gene: TRBV6-5
CDR3nt: TGTGCCAGCCGGGACTTCCTCTACGAGCAGTACTTC
CDR3aa: CASRDFLYEQYF

abundance: -
d_gene: TRBD1
j_gene: TRBJ2-6
v_gene: TRBV7-2
CDR3nt: TGTGCCAGCAATCCGGGACAGGCAATCTCTGGGGCCAACGTCCTGACTTTC
CDR3aa: CASNPGQAISGANVLTF

abundance: -
d_gene: -
j_gene: TRBJ1-1
v_gene: TRBV6-1
CDR3nt: TGTGCAGGGGTGGGGGGGACTGAAGCTTTCTTT
CDR3aa: CAGVGGTEAFF

abundance: few
d_gene: TRBD1
j_gene: TRBJ1-5
v_gene: TRBV7-2
CDR3nt: TGTGCCAGCAGCCCAGGGGGCGCTTCGTATCAGCCCCAGCATTTT
CDR3aa: CASSPGGASYQPQHF

abundance: few
d_gene: -
j_gene: TRBJ2-5
v_gene: TRBV28
CDR3nt: TGTGCCAGCAGTTTCTCTGCAGGGCGGGAGACCCAGTACTTC
CDR3aa: CASSFSAGRETQYF

abundance: few
d_gene: -
j_gene: TRBJ1-6
v_gene: TRBV7-9
CDR3nt: TGTGCCAGCAGCTTAGGTCTGGGGGCGGGAAATTCACCCCTCCACTTT
CDR3aa: CASSLGLGAGNSPLHF

abundance: -
d_gene: -
j_gene: TRBJ1-1
v_gene: TRBV4-1
CDR3nt: TGCGCCAGCAGCCAACCCCAGGGTTCCGTCATGAACACTGAAGCTTTCTTT
CDR3aa: CASSQPQGSVMNTEAFF

abundance: once
d_gene: -
j_gene: TRBJ2-3
v_gene: TRBV7-9
CDR3nt: TGTGCCAGCAGCTTCAAAGGGGAGGGCACAGATACGCAGTATTTT
CDR3aa: CASSFKGEGTDTQYF

abundance: -
d_gene: TRBD2
j_gene: TRBJ2-3
v_gene: TRBV29-1
CDR3nt: TGCAGCGCCTCTCCGACTAGCGATGCACATACGCAGTATTTT
CDR3aa: CSASPTSDAHTQYF

abundance: once
d_gene: TRBD2
j_gene: TRBJ2-7
v_gene: TRBV28
CDR3nt: TGTGCCAGCAGCCGGGGGACTAGCAGTGAGCAGTACTTC
CDR3aa: CASSRGTSSEQYF

abundance: once
d_gene: -
j_gene: TRBJ2-7
v_gene: TRBV5-1
CDR3nt: TGCGCCAGCAGCTTGGTTTCCAGCTCCTACGAGCAGTACTTC
CDR3aa: CASSLVSSSYEQYF

abundance: -
d_gene: TRBD2
j_gene: TRBJ2-7
v_gene: TRBV7-2
CDR3nt: TGTGCCAGCAGCTGGGGGCCGGGACTAGGGCACGAGCAGTACTTC
CDR3aa: CASSWGPGLGHEQYF

abundance: -
d_gene: TRBD2
j_gene: TRBJ2-2
v_gene: TRBV18
CDR3nt: TGTGCCTCAGAAAAGACTAGCGGGAAAACCGGGGAGCTGTTTTTT
CDR3aa: CASEKTSGKTGELFF

abundance: once
d_gene: -
j_gene: TRBJ1-5
v_gene: TRBV11-2
CDR3nt: TGTGCCAGCAGCCACTATGTAGGGGACCATCAGCCCCAGCATTTT
CDR3aa: CASSHYVGDHQPQHF

abundance: -
d_gene: -
j_gene: TRBJ2-3
v_gene: TRBV5-4
CDR3nt: TGTGCCAGCAGCCTACTCCCGGACGGGGGTCTCACAGATACGCAGTATTTT
CDR3aa: CASSLLPDGGLTDTQYF

abundance: -
d_gene: -
j_gene: TRBJ2-3
v_gene: TRBV5-4
CDR3nt: TGTGCCAGCAGCCGCCGCACAGATACGCAGTATTTT
CDR3aa: CASSRRTDTQYF

abundance: few
d_gene: -
j_gene: TRBJ1-6
v_gene: TRBV19
CDR3nt: TGTGCCAGTAGTATCACAGAGAGGAGTTCACCCCTCCACTTT
CDR3aa: CASSITERSSPLHF

abundance: -
d_gene: -
j_gene: TRBJ2-1
v_gene: TRBV14
CDR3nt: TGTGCCAGCAGCCAAGATCAAGGGACCGAAGTTTACAATGAGCAGTTCTTC
CDR3aa: CASSQDQGTEVYNEQFF

abundance: -
d_gene: TRBD2
j_gene: TRBJ2-2
v_gene: TRBV7-8
CDR3nt: TGTGCCAGCAGCGGACTAGCGATTATGAACACCGGGGAGCTGTTTTTT
CDR3aa: CASSGLAIMNTGELFF

abundance: -
d_gene: -
j_gene: TRBJ1-2
v_gene: TRBV23-1
CDR3nt: TGCGCCAGCAGTCCCCGACGGACCCCTAACTATGGCTACACCTTC
CDR3aa: CASSPRRTPNYGYTF

abundance: -
d_gene: -
j_gene: TRBJ2-1
v_gene: TRBV28
CDR3nt: TGTGCCAGCAGTTTATTTGTAGCCTGGGATGAGCAGTTCTTC
CDR3aa: CASSLFVAWDEQFF

abundance: -
d_gene: -
j_gene: TRBJ1-1
v_gene: TRBV5-4
CDR3nt: TGTGCCAGCAGCCAAGGGCCGTGGACAGAGAACACTGAAGCTTTCTTT
CDR3aa: CASSQGPWTENTEAFF